The rows below give T cell receptor beta chains drawn from one sample of a study of blood T cell repertoires in COVID-19. Generated by immunoSEQ multiplex PCR, the TCRdb table keeps only in-frame clones and is missing some. The repertoire holds over 200,000 clones, with approximately 81% as singletons. Sequencing used peripheral blood. These TCRs come from a woman aged 80 or older with active or convalescent COVID-19. Each CDR3 is given with its conserved first and last residue. A D gene is named only where the DNA matches it firmly. Where a row states a size, it is once, few, many or the class of an expanded clone; other rows omit it.

>TRBD1|TRBV30|TRBJ1-3|-
CAWRGDSYSGNTIYF
TGTGCCTGGAGGGGGGACAGTTACTCTGGAAACACCATATATTTT
>TRBD1|TRBV11-1|TRBJ2-1|-
CAGSRDSSYNEQFF
TGTGCGGGGAGCCGGGACAGCTCCTACAATGAGCAGTTCTTC
>TRBD2|TRBV30|TRBJ2-2|-
CARLGGDWGTGELFF
TGTGCCCGTCTCGGGGGGGACTGGGGCACCGGGGAGCTGTTTTTT
>-|TRBV11-1|TRBJ1-3|few
CASSRLGTSGNTIYF
TGTGCCAGCAGCCGCCTCGGGACATCTGGAAACACCATATATTTT
>-|TRBV18|TRBJ2-5|-
CASSPLGHPETQYF
TGTGCCAGCTCACCCCTGGGGCACCCGGAGACCCAGTACTTC
>-|TRBV6-1|TRBJ2-7|-
CASSDLGQGREQYF
TGTGCCAGCAGTGATTTGGGTCAGGGGCGCGAGCAGTACTTC
>-|TRBV5-6|TRBJ1-2|-
CASSLVVNYGYTF
TGTGCCAGCAGCTTGGTCGTTAACTATGGCTACACCTTC
>-|TRBV6-5|TRBJ1-1|-
CASSSKPGTEAFF
TGTGCCAGCAGTTCTAAGCCGGGCACTGAAGCTTTCTTT
>-|TRBV4-2|TRBJ1-2|-
CASSAGGGGYTF
TGTGCCAGCAGCGCCGGGGGTGGGGGCTACACCTTC
>TRBD1|TRBV7-3|TRBJ1-6|-
CASSFGQGMSPLHF
TGTGCCAGCAGCTTCGGACAGGGCATGTCACCCCTCCACTTT
>TRBD2|TRBV11-2|TRBJ2-7|-
CASSSLPGGGRYEQYF
TGTGCCAGCAGCTCGCTCCCTGGCGGGGGGCGCTACGAGCAGTACTTC
>-|TRBV7-2|TRBJ1-6|-
CASSLTNTLVPLHF
TGTGCCAGCAGCTTGACGAACACCCTAGTACCCCTCCACTTT
>TRBD1|TRBV29-1|TRBJ2-7|-
CSVEKTGGGYEQYF
TGCAGCGTTGAAAAGACAGGGGGCGGCTACGAGCAGTACTTC
>-|TRBV2|TRBJ1-1|-
CASSVDTNTEAFF
TGTGCCAGCAGTGTAGACACGAACACTGAAGCTTTCTTT
>-|TRBV6-5|TRBJ1-5|-
CASSPQGDQPQHF
TGTGCCAGCAGTCCACAGGGAGATCAGCCCCAGCATTTT
>-|TRBV7-9|TRBJ2-3|-
CASSAIGTDTQYF
TGTGCCAGCAGCGCTATAGGCACAGATACGCAGTATTTT
>TRBD1|TRBV6-5|TRBJ2-5|-
CASSRPRDSQETQYF
TGTGCCAGCAGTCGACCGAGGGACAGCCAAGAGACCCAGTACTTC
>TRBD1|TRBV18|TRBJ1-3|-
CASSPNRGTGGLSGNTIYF
TGTGCCAGCTCACCAAATAGAGGGACAGGGGGCCTCTCTGGAAACACCATATATTTT
>-|TRBV3-1/TRBV3-2|TRBJ2-1|-
CASSQENFYNEQFF
TGTGCCAGCAGCCAAGAAAACTTCTACAATGAGCAGTTCTTC
>TRBD2|TRBV2|TRBJ2-3|-
CASSELGLAGSDTQYF
TGTGCCAGCAGTGAACTGGGACTAGCGGGGTCAGATACGCAGTATTTT
>-|TRBV20-1|TRBJ2-7|few
CSASPPGGDFSYEQYF
TGCAGTGCTAGTCCACCCGGAGGCGATTTCTCCTACGAGCAGTACTTC
>TRBD1|TRBV10-3|TRBJ2-7|-
CAISEGQGLGYEQYF
TGTGCCATCAGTGAGGGACAGGGCTTAGGCTACGAGCAGTACTTC
>-|TRBV3-1/TRBV3-2|TRBJ2-1|-
CASSQGAFANEQFF
TGTGCCAGCAGCCAAGGGGCCTTTGCCAATGAGCAGTTCTTC
>TRBD2|TRBV7-2|TRBJ2-2|-
CASSSPHLAGHGELFF
TGTGCCAGCAGCTCCCCACATCTAGCGGGTCACGGGGAGCTGTTTTTT
>-|TRBV5-5|TRBJ2-3|-
CASSSGDSATDTQYF
TGTGCCAGCAGCTCTGGCGACAGTGCAACGGATACGCAGTATTTT
>-|TRBV10-3|TRBJ1-6|-
CAIWPGVNSPLHF
TGTGCCATCTGGCCAGGGGTTAATTCACCCCTCCACTTT
>-|TRBV19|TRBJ1-1|few
CASSIGLWSTEAFF
TGTGCCAGTAGTATTGGTCTCTGGAGCACTGAAGCTTTCTTT
>-|TRBV6-6|TRBJ1-5|-
CASSTQGSQPQHF
TGTGCCAGCAGCACGCAGGGGAGTCAGCCCCAGCATTTT
>-|TRBV11-1|TRBJ2-7|-
CASSDLTYEQYF
TGTGCCAGCTCGGACTTAACCTACGAGCAGTACTTC
>-|TRBV28|TRBJ2-7|-
CASSHRQVPYEQYF
TGTGCCAGCAGTCATAGACAGGTTCCCTACGAGCAGTACTTC
>TRBD2|TRBV5-1|TRBJ2-5|-
CASSLLGLAGEETQYF
TGCGCCAGCAGCTTGTTGGGACTAGCGGGAGAGGAGACCCAGTACTTC
>TRBD1|TRBV29-1|TRBJ2-1|-
CSVKTSGQGSNEQFF
TGCAGCGTCAAAACTTCGGGACAGGGTAGCAATGAGCAGTTCTTC
>TRBD2|TRBV7-2|TRBJ2-1|-
CASSFRSGGNEQFF
TGTGCCAGCAGCTTCAGAAGCGGGGGAAATGAGCAGTTCTTC
>-|TRBV18|TRBJ1-3|-
CASSPPGGFGNTIYF
TGTGCCAGCTCACCACCGGGAGGCTTTGGAAACACCATATATTTT
>TRBD2|TRBV3-1/TRBV3-2|TRBJ2-3|-
CASSPSGRRTDTQYF
TGTGCCAGCAGCCCTAGCGGGAGACGGACAGATACGCAGTATTTT
>-|TRBV11-3|TRBJ1-1|-
CASSLVRGNTEAFF
TGTGCCAGCAGCTTAGTGCGGGGGAACACTGAAGCTTTCTTT
>TRBD1|TRBV5-8|TRBJ2-7|-
CASSSRTGTYEQYF
TGTGCCAGCAGCTCCCGGACAGGGACCTACGAGCAGTACTTC
>-|TRBV2|TRBJ2-5|-
CASSESRGTYQETQYF
TGTGCCAGCAGTGAATCTAGGGGAACGTACCAAGAGACCCAGTACTTC
>TRBD1|TRBV19|TRBJ1-6|-
CASSEGARGSPLHF
TGTGCCAGTAGTGAGGGGGCTCGAGGATCACCCCTCCACTTT
>-|TRBV6-2/TRBV6-3|TRBJ1-2|-
CASSSRAYGYTF
TGTGCCAGCAGTAGCAGGGCCTATGGCTACACCTTC
>TRBD1|TRBV3-1/TRBV3-2|TRBJ1-1|-
CASRQIRQGMNTEAFF
TGTGCCAGCAGGCAGATACGACAGGGGATGAACACTGAAGCTTTCTTT
>-|TRBV5-1|TRBJ2-5|-
CASSFVVQETQYF
TGCGCCAGCAGCTTTGTGGTGCAGGAGACCCAGTACTTC
>TRBD1|TRBV7-3|TRBJ2-2|-
CASSSKDRGGNTGELFF
TGTGCCAGCAGCTCCAAGGACAGGGGCGGAAACACCGGGGAGCTGTTTTTT
>-|TRBV19|TRBJ2-3|-
CASHLGGTDTQYF
TGTGCCAGCCACCTGGGAGGCACAGATACGCAGTATTTT
>-|TRBV4-1|TRBJ1-2|once
CASSQAGQNRGYTF
TGCGCCAGCAGCCAAGCCGGACAGAACCGAGGCTACACCTTC
>-|TRBV5-1|TRBJ2-2|-
CASSLGGLDSSGELFF
TGCGCCAGCAGCTTGGGGGGACTGGATAGTTCCGGGGAGCTGTTTTTT
>TRBD1|TRBV5-1|TRBJ2-7|once
CASSLGMGQGVYEQYF
TGCGCCAGCAGCTTGGGAATGGGACAGGGGGTCTACGAGCAGTACTTC
>-|TRBV5-1|TRBJ1-2|-
CASSLYRDGPLGYTF
TGCGCCAGCAGCTTGTACAGGGATGGCCCCCTTGGCTACACCTTC
>-|TRBV6-6|TRBJ2-7|-
CASSFLPLANEQYF
TGTGCCAGCAGTTTTTTACCCCTAGCGAACGAGCAGTACTTC
>-|TRBV5-5|TRBJ2-3|-
CASSSRVVSVGTDTQYF
TGTGCCAGCAGCTCGAGGGTTGTGTCAGTTGGTACAGATACGCAGTATTTT
>-|TRBV7-9|TRBJ2-7|-
CASSRGGIGEQYF
TGTGCCAGCAGCCGAGGCGGGATTGGGGAGCAGTACTTC
>-|TRBV29-1|TRBJ2-1|-
CSVEKRFYNEQFF
TGCAGCGTTGAAAAACGGTTTTACAATGAGCAGTTCTTC
>-|TRBV7-8|TRBJ2-7|-
CASSLGWTVYEQYF
TGTGCCAGCAGCTTAGGATGGACAGTCTACGAGCAGTACTTC